Detailed here is one T cell receptor beta chain. Antigen unknown. For unsorted PBMC, 250 to 350 ng DNA per replicate equaled some 33,000 T cell genomes. Here immunoSEQ multiplex PCR was the method, and the copy in TCRdb shows in-frame clones only, minus some. The repertoire holds some 450,000 clones, with more than 70% as singletons. This specimen belongs to a study of shared clonotypes between healthy human individuals. Study-level findings and limits: Only a few donors were included, so the genetic and exposure-history diversity represented was limited.

Adults of Caucasian background living in Nashville, Tennessee made up all donors. For unsorted samples, genomic DNA was extracted from approximately 90 million PBMCs. The CDR3 loop spans 17 amino acids. From germline, CDR1 is LNHNV and CDR2 YYDKDF (reference sequence). Trimming stripped 0 bases from V and 0 bases from J, with 11 bases between. Input material: PBMCs. This sequence originates from a woman in her thirties or forties in good health. Some clones in this sample may be carry-over from other donors' samples. The rearrangement uses TRBV15 and TRBJ2-2; D ambiguous. CDR3 sequence: CATSRDRSRPNTGELFF. CDR3 in DNA: TGTGCCACCAGCAGAGATAGGAGTAGACCGAACACCGGGGAGCTGTTTTTT.